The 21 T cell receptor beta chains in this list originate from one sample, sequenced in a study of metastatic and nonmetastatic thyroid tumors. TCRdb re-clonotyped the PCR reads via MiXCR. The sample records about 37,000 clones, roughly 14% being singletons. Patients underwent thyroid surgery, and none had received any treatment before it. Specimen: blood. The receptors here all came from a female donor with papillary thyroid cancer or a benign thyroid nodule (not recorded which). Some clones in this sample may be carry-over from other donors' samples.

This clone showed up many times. The chain's CDR3 is CASTLSGSPRGEQFF. The CDR3 nucleotides are TGTGCCAGCACCCTCTCGGGGAGCCCCCGGGGTGAGCAGTTCTTC. The chain has TRBV27 and TRBJ2-1; TRBD2 is a possible D gene (5 bases). The CDR3 covers 15 residues. Looked up from germline, CDR1 is MNHEY and CDR2 is SMNVEV (reference sequence). V shed 7 bases and J shed 9 bases, with 22 bases lying between them.

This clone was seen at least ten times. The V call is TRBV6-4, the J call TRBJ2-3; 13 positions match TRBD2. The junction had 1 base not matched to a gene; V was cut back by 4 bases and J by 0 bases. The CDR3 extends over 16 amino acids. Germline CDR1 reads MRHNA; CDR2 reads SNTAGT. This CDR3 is CASSGTSGSSTDTQYF. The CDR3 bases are TGTGCCAGCAGTGGGACTAGCGGGAGTAGCACAGATACGCAGTATTTT.

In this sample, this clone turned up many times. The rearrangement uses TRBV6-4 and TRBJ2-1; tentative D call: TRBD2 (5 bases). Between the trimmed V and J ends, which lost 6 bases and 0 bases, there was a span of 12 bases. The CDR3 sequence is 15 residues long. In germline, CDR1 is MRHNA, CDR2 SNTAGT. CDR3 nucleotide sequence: TGTGCCAGCAGCCGAAGCGGCAACTCCTACAATGAGCAGTTCTTC. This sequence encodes CASSRSGNSYNEQFF.

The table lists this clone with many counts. In DNA, the CDR3 is TGCGCCAGCAGCATCGGGAGCGGGAGAGGCTACAATGAGCAGTTCTTC. This gives the protein CASSIGSGRGYNEQFF. The chain combines TRBV5-1 with TRBJ2-1; 8 bases agree with TRBD2. J lost 3 bases, V lost 4 bases, and 9 bases had no gene match. The CDR3 is made up of 16 amino acids. CDR1 SGHRS and CDR2 YFSETQ come from the germline V gene.

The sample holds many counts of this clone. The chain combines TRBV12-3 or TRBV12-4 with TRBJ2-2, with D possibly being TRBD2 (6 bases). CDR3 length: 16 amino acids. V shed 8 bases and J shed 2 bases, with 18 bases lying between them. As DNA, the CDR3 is TGTGCCAGCTTCGGTTTTGGGGAGGTCAACACCGGGGAGCTGTTTTTT. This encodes CASFGFGEVNTGELFF.

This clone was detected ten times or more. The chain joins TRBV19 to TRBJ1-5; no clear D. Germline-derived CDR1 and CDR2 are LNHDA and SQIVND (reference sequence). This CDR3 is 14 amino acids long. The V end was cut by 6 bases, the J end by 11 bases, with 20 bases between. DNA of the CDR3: TGTGCCAGTAGGGCGACGTCACAGTACGTGGCCCAGCATTTT. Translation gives CASRATSQYVAQHF. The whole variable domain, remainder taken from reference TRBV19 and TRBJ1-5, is DGGITQSPKYLFRKEGQNVTLSCEQNLNHDAMYWYRQDPGQGLRLIYYSQIVNDFQKGDIAEGYSVSREKKESFPLTVTSAQKNPTAFYLCASRATSQYVAQHFGDGTRLSIL.

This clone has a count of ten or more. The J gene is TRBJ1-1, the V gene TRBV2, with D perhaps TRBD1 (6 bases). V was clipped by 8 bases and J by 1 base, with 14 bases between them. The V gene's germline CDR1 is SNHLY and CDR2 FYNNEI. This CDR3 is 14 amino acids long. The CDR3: CASAHLGQNTEAFF. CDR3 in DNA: TGTGCCAGCGCCCACCTGGGACAGAACACTGAAGCTTTCTTT.

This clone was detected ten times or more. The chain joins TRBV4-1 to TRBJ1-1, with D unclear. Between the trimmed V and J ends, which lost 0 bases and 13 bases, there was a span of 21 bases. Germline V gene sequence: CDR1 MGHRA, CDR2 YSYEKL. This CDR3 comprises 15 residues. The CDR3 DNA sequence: TGCGCCAGCAGCCAAGACACCGGTGGCGGGTTAGTAGGTTTCTTT. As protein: CASSQDTGGGLVGFF.

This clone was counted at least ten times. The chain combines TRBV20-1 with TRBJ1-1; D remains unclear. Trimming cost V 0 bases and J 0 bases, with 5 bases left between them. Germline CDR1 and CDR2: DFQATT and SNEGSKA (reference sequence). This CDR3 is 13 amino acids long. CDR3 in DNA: TGCAGTGCTAGAGAGTCCATGAACACTGAAGCTTTCTTT. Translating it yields CSARESMNTEAFF.

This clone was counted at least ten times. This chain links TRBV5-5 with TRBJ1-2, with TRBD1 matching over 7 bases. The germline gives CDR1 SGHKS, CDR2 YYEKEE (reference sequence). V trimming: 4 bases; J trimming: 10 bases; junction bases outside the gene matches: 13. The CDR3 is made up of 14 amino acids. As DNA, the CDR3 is TGTGCCAGCAGCCCCGGACAGGCCCGGAAGGACTACACCTTC. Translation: CASSPGQARKDYTF.

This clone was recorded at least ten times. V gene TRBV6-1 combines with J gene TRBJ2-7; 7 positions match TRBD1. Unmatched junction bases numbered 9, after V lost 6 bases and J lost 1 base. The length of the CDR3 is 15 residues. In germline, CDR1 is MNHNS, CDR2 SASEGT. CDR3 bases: TGTGCCAGCAGCCCCCCGACAGGGCGGTCCTACGAGCAGTACTTC. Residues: CASSPPTGRSYEQYF.

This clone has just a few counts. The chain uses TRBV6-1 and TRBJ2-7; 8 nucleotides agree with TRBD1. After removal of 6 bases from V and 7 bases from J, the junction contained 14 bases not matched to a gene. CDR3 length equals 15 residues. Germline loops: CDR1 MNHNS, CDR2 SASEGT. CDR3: CASRPPGQAITEQYF. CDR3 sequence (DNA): TGTGCCAGCAGACCCCCGGGACAGGCCATCACTGAGCAGTACTTC.

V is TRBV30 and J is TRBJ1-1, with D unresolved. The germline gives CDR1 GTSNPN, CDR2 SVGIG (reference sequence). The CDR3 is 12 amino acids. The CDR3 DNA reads TGTGAATGGAGGCCAACGAGGGCTGAAGCTTTCTTT. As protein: CEWRPTRAEAFF.

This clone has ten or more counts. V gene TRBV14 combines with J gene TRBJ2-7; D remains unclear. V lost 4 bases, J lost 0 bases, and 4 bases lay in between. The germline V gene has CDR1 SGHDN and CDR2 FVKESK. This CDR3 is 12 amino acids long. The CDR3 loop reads CASSRGSYEQYF. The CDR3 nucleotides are TGTGCCAGCAGCCGGGGCTCCTACGAGCAGTACTTC.

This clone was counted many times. The CDR3 sequence is CASSTRLGPEAFF. DNA for the CDR3: TGTGCCAGTAGTACCCGGTTGGGGCCTGAAGCTTTCTTT. The rearrangement joins TRBV19 to TRBJ1-1, with a tentative D call TRBD1 (5 bases). The CDR3 is made up of 13 amino acids. Germline lookup yields CDR1 LNHDA and CDR2 SQIVND (reference sequence). The ends were cut back, 4 bases at V and 6 bases at J, with 12 bases in the middle.

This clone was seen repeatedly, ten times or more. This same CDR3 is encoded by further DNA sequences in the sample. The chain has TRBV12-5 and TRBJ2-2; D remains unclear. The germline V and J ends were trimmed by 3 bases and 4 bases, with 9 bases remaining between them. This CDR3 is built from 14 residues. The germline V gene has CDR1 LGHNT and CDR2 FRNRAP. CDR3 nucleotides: TGTGCTAGTGGTTTCCTCGACCCCACCGGGGAGCTGTTTTTT. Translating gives CASGFLDPTGELFF.

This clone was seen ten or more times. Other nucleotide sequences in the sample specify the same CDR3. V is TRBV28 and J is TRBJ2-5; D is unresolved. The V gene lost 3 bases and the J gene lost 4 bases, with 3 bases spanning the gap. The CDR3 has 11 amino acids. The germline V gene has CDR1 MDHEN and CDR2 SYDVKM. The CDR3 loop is CASSFRETQYF. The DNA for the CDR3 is TGTGCCAGCAGTTTCAGAGAGACCCAGTACTTC.

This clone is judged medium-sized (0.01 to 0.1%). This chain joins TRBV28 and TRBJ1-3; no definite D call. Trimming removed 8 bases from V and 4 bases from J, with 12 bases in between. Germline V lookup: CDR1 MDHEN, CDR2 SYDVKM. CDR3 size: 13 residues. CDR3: CASFWAGGNTIYF. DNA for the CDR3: TGTGCCAGCTTCTGGGCAGGAGGAAACACCATATATTTT.

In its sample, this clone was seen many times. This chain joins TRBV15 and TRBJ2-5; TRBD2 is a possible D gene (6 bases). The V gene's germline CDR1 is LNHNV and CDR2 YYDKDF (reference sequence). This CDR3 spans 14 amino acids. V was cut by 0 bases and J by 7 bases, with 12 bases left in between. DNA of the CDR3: TGTGCCACCAGCAGAGATCGGGGACTTCGGACCCAGTACTTC. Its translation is CATSRDRGLRTQYF. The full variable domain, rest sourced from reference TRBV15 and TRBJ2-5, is DAMVIQNPRYQVTQFGKPVTLSCSQTLNHNVMYWYQQKSSQAPKLLFHYYDKDFNNEADTPDNFQSRRPNTSFCFLDIRSPGLGDTAMYLCATSRDRGLRTQYFGPGTRLLVL.

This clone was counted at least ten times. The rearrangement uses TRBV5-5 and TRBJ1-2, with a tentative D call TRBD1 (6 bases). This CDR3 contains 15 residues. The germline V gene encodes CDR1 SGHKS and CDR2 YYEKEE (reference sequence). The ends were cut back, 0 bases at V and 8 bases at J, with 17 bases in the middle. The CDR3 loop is CASSLGGAGPVGYTF. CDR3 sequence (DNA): TGTGCCAGCAGCTTGGGGGGGGCAGGCCCGGTCGGCTACACCTTC. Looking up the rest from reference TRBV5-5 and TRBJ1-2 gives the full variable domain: DAGVTQSPTHLIKTRGQQVTLRCSPISGHKSVSWYQQVLGQGPQFIFQYYEKEERGRGNFPDRFSARQFPNYSSELNVNALLLGDSALYLCASSLGGAGPVGYTFGSGTRLTVV.

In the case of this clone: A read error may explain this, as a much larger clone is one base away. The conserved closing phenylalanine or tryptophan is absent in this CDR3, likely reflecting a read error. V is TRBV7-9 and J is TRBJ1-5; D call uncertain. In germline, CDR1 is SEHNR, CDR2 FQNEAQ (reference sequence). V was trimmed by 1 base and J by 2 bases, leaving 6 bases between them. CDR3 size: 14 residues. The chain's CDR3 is CASSLGTGNQPQHL. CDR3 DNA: TGTGCCAGCAGCTTAGGGACTGGCAATCAGCCCCAGCATCTT.